Here is one T cell receptor (beta chain) with its context. The data belong to a study of T-cell memory formation after mild COVID-19. TCRdb redid the calling of the 5' RACE reads with MiXCR, one entry per CDR3 protein. The profile shows under 300,000 distinct CDR3 sequences, less than 20% of them singletons. Deletions cut 0 bases from V and 0 bases from J, with 6 bases between. The CDR3 has 14 amino acids. The germline V gene has CDR1 ENHRY and CDR2 SYGVKD. The TCR comes from a young man who had mild COVID-19 (a few samples of this study predate the infection). Cell type and time point are not known. The rearrangement uses TRBV10-3 and TRBJ2-7; D remains ambiguous. Sequenced: PBMCs or a T cell subset sorted from them (not recorded which). The CDR3 loop reads CAISESRSSYEQYV. For the CDR3, the DNA is TGTGCCATCAGTGAGTCCAGAAGCTCCTACGAGCAGTACGTC.